The clone carrying this T cell receptor (beta chain) was seen ten or more times. Its matching antigen is unknown. This entry belongs to a study of T-cell reconstitution after alpha-beta-depleted transplantation in children. General study points: Roughly two months post-transplant, alpha-beta T cells reportedly originated from several hundred graft clones that had expanded. T-cell counts and diversity at one year following transplant were attributed mainly to newly produced T cells.

CDR3 length equals 13 residues. V shed 4 bases, J shed 9 bases, and the junction held 6 bases outside the gene matches. Germline CDR1 reads SGHDN; CDR2 reads FVKESK. Unique molecular identifiers tagged the TCRbeta library. TCRdb reprocessed the PCR reads via MiXCR and lists one record per CDR3 protein. Seen here are some 150,000 distinct CDR3 sequences, about 8.8% observed once, and the top ten hold around a sixth. The sequences come from PBMCs, mostly from graft donor cells, collected 180 days after TCRalphabeta/CD19-depleted stem cell transplant. The chain links TRBV14 to TRBJ2-3; 8 nucleotides agree with TRBD2. This receptor was obtained from a female patient younger than 10 who had a stem cell transplant for congenital amegakaryocytic thrombocytopenia, so the T cells may come from the graft donor. The CDR3 DNA is TGTGCCAGCAGCCCTCATACGGGAGGGACGCAGTATTTT. Amino acids: CASSPHTGGTQYF.